This is a list of T cell receptor beta chains from one sample in a study of early stage breast cancer tumors. Sequenced by immunoSEQ multiplex PCR; TCRdb stores in-frame clones only, minus some. The repertoire holds about 58,000 clones, around 80% seen once, with more than 3% in the top ten. Material for sequencing was blood. The receptors were sampled from a person aged 25 to 45 with breast cancer. Both conserved end residues are trimmed from each CDR3. Clone size, where shown, is once, few, many, or a class for clones that have expanded.

TRBV11-2	NA	ASSPTGGAQDTEAF
TRBV4-2	NA	ASSQDFRLAGGPGYNEQF
TRBV7-2	NA	ASSFRADTEAF
TRBV6-5	few	ASSYYYEQY
TRBV4-3	NA	ASSHDLEDYGYT
TRBV25-1	NA	ASPPLGDLH
TRBV28	NA	ASSLSGATNEKLF
TRBV7-9	NA	ASTEQETQY
TRBV30	NA	AWGKGISNQPQH
TRBV4-2	NA	ASSPFSASGGQNEQF
TRBV7-9	NA	ASSLVGGEETQY
TRBV11-2	NA	ASSFGTSGLRGRETRY
TRBV7-9	NA	ASSLERGNTIY
TRBV5-1	NA	ASSLVGGPEQY
TRBV6-5	NA	ASSYSRWGRQPQH
TRBV19	NA	ASSQTRVVLT
TRBV7-2	NA	ASSPRAGIEQY
TRBV6-1	NA	ASSEDFLGATSGYT
TRBV7-6	few	ASSSTVTYGYT
TRBV29-1	NA	SVEDLSDTQY
TRBV9	NA	ASSATGAIVGELF
TRBV5-1	NA	ASSLGYGTANYGYT
TRBV6-4	NA	ASSDSRSPGNEQF
TRBV6-5	NA	ASRGTGGEI
TRBV6-1	few	ASILGPYSNQPQH
TRBV11-3	NA	ASSPQGAVTGELF
TRBV5-1	NA	ASSPAGGSSYEQY